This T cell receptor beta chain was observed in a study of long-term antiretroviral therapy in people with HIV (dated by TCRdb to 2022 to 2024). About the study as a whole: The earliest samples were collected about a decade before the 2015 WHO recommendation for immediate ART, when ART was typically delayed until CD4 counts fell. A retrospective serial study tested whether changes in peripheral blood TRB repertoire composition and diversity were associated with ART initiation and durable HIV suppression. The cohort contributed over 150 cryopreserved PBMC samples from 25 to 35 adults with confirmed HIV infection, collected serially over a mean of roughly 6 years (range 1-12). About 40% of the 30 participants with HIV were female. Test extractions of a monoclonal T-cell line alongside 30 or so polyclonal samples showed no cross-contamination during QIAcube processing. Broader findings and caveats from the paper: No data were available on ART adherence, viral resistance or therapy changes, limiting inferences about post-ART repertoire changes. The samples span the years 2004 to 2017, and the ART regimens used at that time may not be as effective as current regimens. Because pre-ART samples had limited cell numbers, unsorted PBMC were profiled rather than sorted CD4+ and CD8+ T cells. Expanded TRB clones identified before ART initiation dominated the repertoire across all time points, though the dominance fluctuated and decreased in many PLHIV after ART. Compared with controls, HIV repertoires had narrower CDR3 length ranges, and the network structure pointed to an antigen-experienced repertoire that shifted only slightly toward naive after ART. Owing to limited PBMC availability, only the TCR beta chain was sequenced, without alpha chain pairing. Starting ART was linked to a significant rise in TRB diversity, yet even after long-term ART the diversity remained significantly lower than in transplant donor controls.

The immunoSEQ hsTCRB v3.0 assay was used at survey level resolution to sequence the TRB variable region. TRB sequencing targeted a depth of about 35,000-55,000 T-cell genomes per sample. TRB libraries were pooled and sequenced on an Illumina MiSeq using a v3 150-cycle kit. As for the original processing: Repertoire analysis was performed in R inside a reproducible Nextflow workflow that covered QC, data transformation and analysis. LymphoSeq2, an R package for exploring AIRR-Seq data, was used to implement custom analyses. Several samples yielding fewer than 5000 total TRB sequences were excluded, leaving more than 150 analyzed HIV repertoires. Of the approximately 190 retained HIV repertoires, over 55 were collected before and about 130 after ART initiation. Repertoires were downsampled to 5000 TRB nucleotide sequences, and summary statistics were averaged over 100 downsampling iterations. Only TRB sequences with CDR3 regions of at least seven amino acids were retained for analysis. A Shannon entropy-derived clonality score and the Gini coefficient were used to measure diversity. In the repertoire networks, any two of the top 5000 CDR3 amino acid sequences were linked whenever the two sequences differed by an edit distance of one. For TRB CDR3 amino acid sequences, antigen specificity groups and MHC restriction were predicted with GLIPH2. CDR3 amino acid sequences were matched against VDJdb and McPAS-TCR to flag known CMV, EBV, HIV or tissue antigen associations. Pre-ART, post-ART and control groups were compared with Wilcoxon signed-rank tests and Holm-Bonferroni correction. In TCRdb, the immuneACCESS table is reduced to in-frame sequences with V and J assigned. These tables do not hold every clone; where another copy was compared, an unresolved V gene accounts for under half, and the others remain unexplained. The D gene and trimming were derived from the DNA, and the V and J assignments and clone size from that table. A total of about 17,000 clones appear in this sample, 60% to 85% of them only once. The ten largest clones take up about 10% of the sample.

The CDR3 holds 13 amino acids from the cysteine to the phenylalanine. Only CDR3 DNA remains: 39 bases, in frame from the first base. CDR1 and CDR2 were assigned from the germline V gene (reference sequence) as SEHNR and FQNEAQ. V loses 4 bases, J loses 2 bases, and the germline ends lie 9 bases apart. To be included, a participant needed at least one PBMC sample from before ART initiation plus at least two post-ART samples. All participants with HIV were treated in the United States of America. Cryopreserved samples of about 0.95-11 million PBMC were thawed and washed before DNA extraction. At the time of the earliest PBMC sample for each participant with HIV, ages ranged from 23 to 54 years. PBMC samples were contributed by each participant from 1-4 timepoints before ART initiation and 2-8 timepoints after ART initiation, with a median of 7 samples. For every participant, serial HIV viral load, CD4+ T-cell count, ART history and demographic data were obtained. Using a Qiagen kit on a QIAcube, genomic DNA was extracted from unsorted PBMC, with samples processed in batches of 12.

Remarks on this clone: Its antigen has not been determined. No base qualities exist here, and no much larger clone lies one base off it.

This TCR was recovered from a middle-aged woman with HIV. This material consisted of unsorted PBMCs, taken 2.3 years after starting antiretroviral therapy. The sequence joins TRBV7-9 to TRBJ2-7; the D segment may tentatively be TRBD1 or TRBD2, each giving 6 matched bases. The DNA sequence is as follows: TGTGCCAGCAGCTGGGGGGCAGCCTACGAGCAGTACTTC. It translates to CASSWGAAYEQYF.